This passage covers 24 T cell receptor beta chains from one sample sequenced in a study of shared clonotypes between healthy human individuals. Assay used: immunoSEQ multiplex PCR; TCRdb lists only in-frame clones, some missing. This table has approximately 640,000 clones, around 72% appearing once. Source material: memory CD4+ T cells sorted from blood. Subset denoted: CD45RA-negative fraction. The receptors shown here come from a woman aged 30 to 39 in good health.

This chain uses TRBV4-2 with TRBJ1-2; D not certain. The V end lost 0 bases, the J end lost 3 bases, and 8 bases lay between the germline ends. Per the germline V gene, CDR1 is LGHNA and CDR2 is YNFKEQ. The CDR3 loop spans 14 amino acids. The CDR3 protein is CASSQELGDYGYTF. As DNA, the CDR3 is TGTGCCAGCAGCCAAGAGTTGGGTGACTATGGCTACACCTTC.

This chain joins TRBV25-1 and TRBJ1-4; D call uncertain. Trimming left V 4 bases short and J 14 bases short, with 14 bases between. In germline, CDR1 is MGHDK, CDR2 SYGVNS. The CDR3 is 12 residues long. The CDR3 sequence is CASSALPGPLFF. The CDR3 DNA reads as TGTGCCAGCAGTGCTCTGCCCGGGCCCCTGTTTTTT.

Notes on this clone: This likely came from a read error, as a far larger clone is one base away. This CDR3 is also generated by other DNA sequences in the sample. This chain uses TRBV7-9 with TRBJ2-7, with a tentative D call TRBD1 (6 bases). Deletions cut 4 bases from V and 4 bases from J, with 8 bases between. This CDR3 spans 12 amino acids. Germline CDR1 reads SEHNR; CDR2 reads FQNEAQ (reference sequence). CDR3 loop: CASSSTGYEQYF. The CDR3 DNA reads TGTGCCAGCAGCTCCACAGGGTACGAGCAGTACTTC.

This chain uses TRBV28 with TRBJ1-5; 9 nucleotides line up with TRBD1. The J segment lost 3 bases and the V segment lost 6 bases, leaving 9 bases of the junction unmatched. This CDR3 contains 16 residues. CDR1 and CDR2 from the germline V gene are MDHEN and SYDVKM. This CDR3 is CASRYGQGWVNQPQHF. The CDR3 coding sequence is TGTGCCAGCAGGTACGGACAGGGGTGGGTCAATCAGCCCCAGCATTTT.

V is TRBV19 and J is TRBJ2-2, with D perhaps assigned TRBD1 or TRBD2 (7 bases each). V was trimmed by 8 bases and J by 6 bases, leaving 16 bases between them. The CDR3 sequence is 14 residues long. Germline V CDR1 and CDR2: LNHDA, SQIVND (reference sequence). CDR3 in DNA: TGTGCCAGTGGGGGGGACAGCCTAGCCGGGGAGCTGTTTTTT. Encoded protein: CASGGDSLAGELFF.

This clone was detected a few times. Other DNA variants within this sample encode the same CDR3. This rearrangement joins TRBV5-1 to TRBJ2-1; TRBD2 matches at 7 bases. This CDR3 spans 15 amino acids. Germline V gene sequence: CDR1 SGHRS, CDR2 YFSETQ. The junction had 3 bases not matched to a gene; V was cut back by 0 bases and J by 3 bases. CDR3 nucleotide sequence: TGCGCCAGCAGCTTGGAATCTAGCGGCTACAATGAGCAGTTCTTC. Its protein is CASSLESSGYNEQFF.

This clone came up a few times. J is TRBJ2-1 and V is TRBV7-3; 8 nucleotides match TRBD2. The trim removed 4 bases at V and 5 bases at J, leaving 4 bases unmatched. The length of the CDR3 is 14 residues. Germline V gene data show CDR1 as SGHTA and CDR2 as FQGTGA. In DNA form, the CDR3 reads TGTGCCAGCAGCTCCAGCGGGAGCAACAATGAGCAGTTCTTC. This encodes CASSSSGSNNEQFF.

The CDR3 nucleotides are TGTGCCAGCAGCGTAAACCAGAACACTGAAGCTTTCTTT. Its translation is CASSVNQNTEAFF. This chain connects TRBV9 to TRBJ1-1; D is unresolved. The V end was cut by 1 base, the J end by 1 base, with 5 bases between. The CDR3 covers 13 residues. CDR1 is SGDLS and CDR2 is YYNGEE in the germline V gene.

The rearrangement joins TRBV2 to TRBJ1-2; no clear D. Germline V gene data show CDR1 as SNHLY and CDR2 as FYNNEI. V lost 8 bases to trimming and J lost 5 bases, with 9 bases between them. This CDR3 spans 11 amino acids. CDR3 region: CASSPEYGYTF. Written as DNA, the CDR3 is TGTGCCAGCTCTCCAGAATATGGCTACACCTTC.

This clone was detected only a few times. The chain joins TRBV4-1 to TRBJ2-1; D possibly corresponds to TRBD2 (6 bases). Germline CDR1 is MGHRA and CDR2 is YSYEKL. V dropped 0 bases and J dropped 2 bases, with 11 bases sitting between them. The CDR3 is 16 amino acids. The CDR3 DNA follows: TGCGCCAGCAGCCAAGACCCTAGCGAAACCTACAATGAGCAGTTCTTC. Its protein product is CASSQDPSETYNEQFF.

Remarks on this clone: A much larger clone differs from this one at a single base, so this may be a read error. The same CDR3 arises from other DNA sequences in this sample as well. The chain carries TRBV7-8 and TRBJ1-5; D is ambiguous. Trimming cost V 4 bases and J 5 bases, with 9 bases left between them. The CDR3 contains 13 residues. CDR1 is SGHVS, CDR2 FQNEAQ, per germline. The CDR3 loop reads CASSSQRDQPQHF. The CDR3 DNA reads TGTGCCAGCAGCTCCCAGAGGGATCAGCCCCAGCATTTT. The variable domain in full, completed from reference TRBV7-8 and TRBJ1-5, reads GAGVSQSPRYKVAKRGQDVALRCDPISGHVSLFWYQQALGQGPEFLTYFQNEAQLDKSGLPSDRFFAERPEGSVSTLKIQRTQQEDSAVYLCASSSQRDQPQHFGDGTRLSIL.

The V and J genes are TRBV19 and TRBJ2-3; a possible D gene is TRBD1 (5 bases). Germline V lookup: CDR1 LNHDA, CDR2 SQIVND (reference sequence). The CDR3 runs to 12 residues. Trimming removed 5 bases at V and 6 bases at J, with 9 bases between. CDR3 coding DNA: TGTGCCAGTAGTCCAAACAGGGATACGCAGTATTTT. Translated, it gives CASSPNRDTQYF.

The DNA of the CDR3 is TGTGCCAGTCAGGAGACAGGGCTAACCGGGGAGCTGTTTTTT. The encoded protein is CASQETGLTGELFF. The chain is built from TRBV19 and TRBJ2-2; 7 nucleotides match TRBD1. J was trimmed by 5 bases and V by 8 bases; bases with no gene match: 8. CDR3 length equals 14 residues. CDR1 and CDR2 from the germline V gene are LNHDA and SQIVND (reference sequence).

This clone was counted only a few times. This chain links TRBV15 with TRBJ2-3; perhaps TRBD2 as D (6 bases). In germline, CDR1 is LNHNV, CDR2 YYDKDF (reference sequence). The ends were cut back, 3 bases at V and 3 bases at J, with 22 bases in the middle. This CDR3 has 18 residues. CDR3 in amino acids: CATSSDYLMPGDTDTQYF. The CDR3 DNA reads as TGTGCCACCAGCAGCGACTACCTGATGCCGGGAGATACAGATACGCAGTATTTT.

The V and J genes are TRBV11-2 and TRBJ2-7; 11 positions agree with TRBD2. CDR3 size: 15 residues. The ends lost 4 bases at V and 6 bases at J; junction bases unmatched: 8. Germline CDR1 and CDR2: SGHAT and FQNNGV. The CDR3 nucleotides read TGTGCCAGCAGCTCGCTAGCGGGAGGAATTGGCGAGCAGTACTTC. Encoded protein: CASSSLAGGIGEQYF.

The chain couples TRBV2 to TRBJ2-1; D remains unclear. The CDR3 length is 13 residues. The germline gives CDR1 SNHLY, CDR2 FYNNEI. V shed 6 bases and J shed 6 bases, with 12 bases lying between them. The CDR3 DNA follows: TGTGCCAGCAGGTCCGAGGCGCCCAATGAGCAGTTCTTC. Its protein is CASRSEAPNEQFF.

Notes on this clone: This may arise from a read error, as a much more abundant clone is one base away. The rearrangement uses TRBV11-2 and TRBJ2-1; a weak D match, TRBD2 (5 bases). This CDR3 is built from 13 residues. Germline lookup yields CDR1 SGHAT and CDR2 FQNNGV. V shed 4 bases and J shed 2 bases, with 6 bases lying between them. The DNA of the CDR3 is TGTGCCAGCAGCTCCGGGACCTACAATGAGCAGTTCTTC. Translating it yields CASSSGTYNEQFF.

This clone showed up just a few times. The CDR3 here is CASSQDQSTGQPQHF. CDR3 nucleotides: TGCGCCAGCAGCCAAGATCAAAGCACAGGTCAGCCCCAGCATTTT. This rearrangement joins TRBV4-1 to TRBJ1-5, with D possibly being TRBD1 (5 bases). The CDR3 is 15 amino acids. Per germline, CDR1 MGHRA and CDR2 YSYEKL. The ends were cut back, 0 bases at V and 6 bases at J, with 12 bases in the middle.

The V gene is TRBV19, the J gene TRBJ2-5, with 7 bases that match TRBD1. J gave up 1 base and V 3 bases, and 5 bases lay outside the gene matches. This CDR3 contains 15 residues. Germline V gene sequence: CDR1 LNHDA, CDR2 SQIVND (reference sequence). The CDR3 loop is CASSINRGLQETQYF. Written as DNA, the CDR3 is TGTGCCAGTAGTATTAACAGGGGCCTCCAAGAGACCCAGTACTTC.

The chain combines TRBV29-1 with TRBJ1-2; 7 positions agree with TRBD1. Germline assignment: CDR1 SQVTM and CDR2 ANQGSEA. The CDR3 totals 12 residues. J was trimmed by 0 bases and V by 7 bases; bases with no gene match: 2. CDR3 sequence: CSAGQANYGYTF. Here the CDR3 DNA reads TGCAGCGCCGGACAGGCTAACTATGGCTACACCTTC.

The V gene is TRBV7-9, the J gene TRBJ2-6; D uncertain. The CDR3 runs to 17 residues. Deletions cut 2 bases from V and 0 bases from J, with 11 bases between. Germline V CDR1 and CDR2: SEHNR, FQNEAQ (reference sequence). This CDR3 reads CASSLPVGGSGANVLTF. The CDR3 DNA sequence: TGTGCCAGCAGCTTACCAGTGGGTGGCTCTGGGGCCAACGTCCTGACTTTC.

The chain is built from TRBV6-5 and TRBJ2-2; TRBD1 might be the D (5 bases). Trimming removed 5 bases from V and 1 base from J, with 8 bases in between. CDR1 is MNHEY, CDR2 SVGAGI, per germline. The CDR3 spans 14 residues. The DNA for the CDR3 is TGTGCCAGCAGTGAAACAGGGAACACCGGGGAGCTGTTTTTT. Amino acids: CASSETGNTGELFF.

This clone was detected once. The gene calls are TRBV5-1 and TRBJ2-4; 10 bases are shared with TRBD1. Per germline, CDR1 SGHRS and CDR2 YFSETQ. The CDR3 is 17 residues long. The V segment lost 6 bases and the J segment 1 base; nucleotides outside the gene matches: 10. The CDR3 here is CASTDRGTASAKNIQYF. Written as DNA, the CDR3 is TGCGCCAGCACGGACAGGGGGACGGCTTCGGCCAAAAACATTCAGTACTTC.

This clone has only a few counts. This chain uses TRBV30 with TRBJ2-7; 12 bases map to TRBD1. The CDR3 consists of 14 residues. Germline V gives CDR1 GTSNPN, CDR2 SVGIG (reference sequence). The trim removed 4 bases at V and 8 bases at J, leaving 9 bases unmatched. The CDR3 is CAWKGQGAIAKQYF. CDR3 coding DNA: TGTGCCTGGAAGGGACAGGGGGCTATCGCCAAGCAGTACTTC. Based on the CDR3 plus reference TRBV30 and TRBJ2-7, the full variable domain is SQTIHQWPATLVQPVGSPLSLECTVEGTSNPNLYWYRQAAGRGLQLLFYSVGIGQISSEVPQNLSASRPQDRQFILSSKKLLLSDSGFYLCAWKGQGAIAKQYFGPGTRLTVT.